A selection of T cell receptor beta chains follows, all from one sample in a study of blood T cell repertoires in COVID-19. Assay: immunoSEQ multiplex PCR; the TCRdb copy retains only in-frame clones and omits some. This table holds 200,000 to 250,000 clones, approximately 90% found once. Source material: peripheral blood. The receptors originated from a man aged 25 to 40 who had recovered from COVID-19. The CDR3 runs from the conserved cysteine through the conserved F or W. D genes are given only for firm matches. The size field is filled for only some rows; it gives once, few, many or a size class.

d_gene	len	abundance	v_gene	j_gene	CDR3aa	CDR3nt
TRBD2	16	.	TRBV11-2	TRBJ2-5	CASSLELAGGQETQYF	TGTGCCAGCAGCCTCGAACTAGCGGGGGGACAAGAGACCCAGTACTTC
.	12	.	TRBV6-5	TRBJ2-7	CASRDTSYEQYF	TGTGCCAGCAGAGACACGTCCTACGAGCAGTACTTC
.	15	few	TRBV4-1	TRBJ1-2	CASSQEGRRNYGYTF	TGCGCCAGCAGCCAAGAGGGCAGAAGAAACTATGGCTACACCTTC
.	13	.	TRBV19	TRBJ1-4	CASSMRRREKLFF	TGTGCCAGTAGTATGAGGCGGAGGGAAAAACTGTTTTTT
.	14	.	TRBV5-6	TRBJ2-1	CASSLGMVQGEQFF	TGTGCCAGCAGCTTGGGAATGGTCCAGGGAGAGCAGTTCTTC
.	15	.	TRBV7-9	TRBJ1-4	CASSYPTGNNEKLFF	TGTGCCAGCAGCTACCCGACAGGAAATAATGAAAAACTGTTTTTT
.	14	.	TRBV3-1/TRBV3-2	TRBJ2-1	CASSPYGSYNEQFF	TGTGCCAGCAGCCCATACGGCTCCTACAATGAGCAGTTCTTC
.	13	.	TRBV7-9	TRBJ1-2	CATPSNPSGGYTF	TGTGCCACCCCCTCTAACCCCTCAGGGGGCTACACCTTC
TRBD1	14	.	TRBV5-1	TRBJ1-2	CASSLLTGNYGYTF	TGCGCCAGCAGCTTATTGACAGGGAACTATGGCTACACCTTC
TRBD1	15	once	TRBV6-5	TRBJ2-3	CASSYTGQDTDTQYF	TGTGCCAGCAGTTACACTGGACAGGACACAGATACGCAGTATTTT
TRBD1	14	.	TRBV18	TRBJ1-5	CASSPGQGDQPQHF	TGTGCCAGCTCACCGGGACAGGGGGATCAGCCCCAGCATTTT
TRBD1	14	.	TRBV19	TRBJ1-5	CASSIQGDNQPQHF	TGTGCCAGTAGTATACAGGGGGATAATCAGCCCCAGCATTTT
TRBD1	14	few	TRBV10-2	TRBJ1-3	CASVGQNSGNTIYF	TGCGCCAGCGTGGGACAGAACTCTGGAAACACCATATATTTT
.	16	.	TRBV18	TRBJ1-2	CASSPPPPLRSYGYTF	TGTGCCAGCTCACCACCTCCCCCCCTTAGGAGCTATGGCTACACCTTC
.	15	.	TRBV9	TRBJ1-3	CASSVGPLPGNTIYF	TGTGCCAGCAGCGTAGGCCCACTGCCAGGAAACACCATATATTTT
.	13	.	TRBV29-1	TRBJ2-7	CSVDSPEGVQQYF	TGCAGCGTTGACAGTCCAGAGGGGGTTCAGCAGTACTTC
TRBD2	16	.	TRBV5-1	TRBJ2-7	CASTSTASGGADEQYF	TGCGCCAGCACCTCCACCGCTAGCGGGGGGGCCGACGAGCAGTACTTC
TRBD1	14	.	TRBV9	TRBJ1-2	CASSLPTGGEIYTF	TGTGCCAGCAGCCTCCCGACAGGGGGCGAGATTTACACCTTC
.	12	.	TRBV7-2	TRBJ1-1	CASSTLAGEAFF	TGTGCCAGCAGCACCCTAGCAGGGGAGGCTTTCTTT
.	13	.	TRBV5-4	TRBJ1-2	CASSSPRVGGYTF	TGTGCCAGCAGCTCTCCCAGGGTAGGGGGCTACACCTTC
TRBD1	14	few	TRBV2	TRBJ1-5	CASREQGDTQPQHF	TGTGCCAGCAGGGAACAGGGGGACACTCAGCCCCAGCATTTT
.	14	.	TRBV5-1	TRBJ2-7	CASSSSTQIYEQYF	TGCGCCAGCAGCTCCAGCACACAGATTTACGAGCAGTACTTC
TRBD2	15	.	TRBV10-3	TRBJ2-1	CAISPEGLAGGWMFF	TGTGCCATCAGTCCCGAGGGACTAGCGGGGGGTTGGATGTTCTTC
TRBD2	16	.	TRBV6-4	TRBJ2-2	CASSREAGNNNGELFF	TGTGCCAGCAGTAGAGAAGCGGGGAACAACAACGGGGAGCTGTTTTTT
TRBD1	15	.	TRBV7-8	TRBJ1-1	CASSLGTGGLSEAFF	TGTGCCAGCAGCTTAGGGACAGGGGGACTGAGTGAAGCTTTCTTT